This record covers a single T cell receptor (beta chain). Which antigen it targets is not known. Base qualities were left out, and no much larger clone turns up one base away. Reading the label with the study, this specimen's treatment or condition is: 15 to 20 received Ad26.COV2.S at low or high dose, single or two shots; 5 received placebo; per-sample allocation not given. For vaccine and placebo recipients, the sequenced repertoires came from samples collected on day 63 after the first injection. In Cohort 1b, around 25 adults aged 18-55 years were enrolled at a single site in Boston, USA, between 29 July and 7 August 2020. Ad26.COV2.S was a replication-incompetent adenovirus type 26 vector expressing a prefusion-stabilized SARS-CoV-2 spike protein from the original Wuhan strain. These data are taken from a study of Ad26.COV2.S vaccination and SARS-CoV-2 variants (dated by TCRdb to the early 2020s). In the study overall: Donors in the vaccine arm were drawn from COV1001, a multicentre, randomized, double-blind, placebo-controlled phase I-IIa trial testing Ad26.COV2.S in healthy adults. Dosing of Ad26.COV2.S was intramuscular, at either 5x10^10 or 1x10^11 viral particles, delivered as one shot or as two shots spaced 56 days apart. The specificity and breadth of SARS-CoV-2-reactive T cell receptors after Ad26.COV2.S vaccination were assessed by TCRbeta repertoire sequencing. A total of roughly 30 samples were included in the TCR-sequenced set, comprising about 20 Ad26.COV2.S vaccine recipients, 5 placebo recipients and 8 SARS-CoV-2 convalescent individuals. Participants in the trial were split at random into five groups of five each, receiving low-dose or high-dose Ad26.COV2.S once or twice, or else placebo on both occasions. Blinding of investigators to trial group allocation was maintained during experiments and outcome assessment. General conclusions and limits of the study: Substantial breadth of spike-specific CD8+ and CD4+ T cell responses was reported after vaccination. Ad26.COV2.S recipients had higher spike-specific TCR breadth than placebo recipients (P = 0.0014). Non-spike TCR breadth was comparable between vaccine and placebo recipients, consistent with the vaccine containing only spike. It was noted by the authors that total T cell responses may have been underestimated by the TCR breadth and depth analyses. The study lacked the statistical power to compare responses across vaccine doses or regimens.

TCRbeta CDR3 regions were sequenced with the immunoSEQ Assay. After extraction, genomic DNA underwent amplification by bias-controlled multiplex PCR, followed by high-throughput sequencing. Per the original workflow: To quantify the absolute abundance of every unique TCRbeta CDR3 region, sequences were collapsed and filtered. Usable DNA was measured by amplifying reference genes present in all nucleated cells, and TCRbeta template counts were normalized to that usable DNA to estimate T cell fraction. Repertoire TCRs were annotated as SARS-CoV-2-specific by exact matching of V gene, CDR3 amino acid sequence and J gene to a known reactive TCR set. The reference SARS-CoV-2 TCR set came from MIRA and was filtered for enrichment in COVID-19-positive ImmuneCODE repertoires, removing public or cross-reactive TCRs. Based on the MIRA antigens, annotated TCRs were further analysed at the level of specific ORF or position within ORF. Breadth was defined as the number of annotated unique rearrangements divided by the total number of unique productive rearrangements, and depth was defined as the summed frequency of the annotated unique rearrangements. Group comparisons of TCR breadth used two-sided Wilcoxon rank-sum tests. TCRdb obtained this table from immuneACCESS and retained in-frame rearrangements with V and J assigned. These tables miss some clones; where compared with another copy, unresolved V genes account for less than half of the shortfall, and the remainder is unexplained. V, J and clone size reflect that table, while D and trimming were determined from the DNA. Counted in this sample were 300,000 to 450,000 clones; approximately 85% of them appeared once. The ten largest clones represent around 3% of the sample.

The material was peripheral blood, obtained in a trial of Ad26.COV2.S vaccine versus placebo. The receptor's source is a person between 18 and 59 years old who received the Ad26.COV2.S COVID-19 vaccine or a placebo.

The encoded CDR3 is CASSLSPFFMKNTEAFF. Here is the DNA: TGTGCCAGCAGCTTATCCCCCTTTTTTATGAAGAACACTGAAGCTTTCTTT. The rearranged segments are TRBV7-9 and TRBJ1-1, with an unclear D gene assignment. The V end loses 2 bases and the J end loses 1 base, and a stretch of 17 bases separates them. CDR1 and CDR2 are read off the germline V gene (reference sequence) as SEHNR and FQNEAQ. Inclusive of the bounding cysteine and phenylalanine, the CDR3 is 17 residues long. The DNA shown is the 51-base CDR3, in frame from base 1.